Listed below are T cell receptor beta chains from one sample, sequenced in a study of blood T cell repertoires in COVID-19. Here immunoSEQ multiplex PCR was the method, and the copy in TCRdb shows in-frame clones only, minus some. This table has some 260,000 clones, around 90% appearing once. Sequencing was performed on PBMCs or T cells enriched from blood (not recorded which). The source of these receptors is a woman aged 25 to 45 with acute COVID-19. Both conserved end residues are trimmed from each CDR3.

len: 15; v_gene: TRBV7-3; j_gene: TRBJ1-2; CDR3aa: ASSPAAGPRVFYGYT
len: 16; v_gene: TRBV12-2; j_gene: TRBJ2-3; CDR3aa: ASRLARQGRLSTDTQY
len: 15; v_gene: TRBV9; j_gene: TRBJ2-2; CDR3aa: ASSADDGSGGSGELF
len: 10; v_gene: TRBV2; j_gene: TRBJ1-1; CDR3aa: ASSERRGEAF
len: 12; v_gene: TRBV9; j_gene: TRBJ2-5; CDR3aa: ASSVGTGRETQY
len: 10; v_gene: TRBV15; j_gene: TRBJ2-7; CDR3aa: ATERGGHEQY
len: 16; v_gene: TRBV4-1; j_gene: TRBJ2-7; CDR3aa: ASSAGTGAQGYSYEQY
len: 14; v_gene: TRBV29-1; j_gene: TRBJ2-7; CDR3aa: SVEDSPGEGPYEQY
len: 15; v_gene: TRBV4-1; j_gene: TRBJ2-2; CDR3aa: ASSLPGLAVNTGELF
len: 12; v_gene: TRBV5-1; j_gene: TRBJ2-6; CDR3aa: ASSQDTGANVLT
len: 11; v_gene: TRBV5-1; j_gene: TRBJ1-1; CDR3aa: ASSLAGTGEAF
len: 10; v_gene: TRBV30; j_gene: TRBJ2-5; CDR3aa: AWSGAEETQY
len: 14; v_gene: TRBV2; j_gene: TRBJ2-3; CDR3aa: ASRYSSGGRPDTQY
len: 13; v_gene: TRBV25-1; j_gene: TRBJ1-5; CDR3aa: ASRRTQEGNQPQH
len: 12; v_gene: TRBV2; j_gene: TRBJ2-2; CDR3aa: ASKWTQNTGELF
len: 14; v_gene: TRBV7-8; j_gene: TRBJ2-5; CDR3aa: ASSKLYGDGRETQY
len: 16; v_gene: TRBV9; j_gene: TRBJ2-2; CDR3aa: ASSPRLAGGPATGELF
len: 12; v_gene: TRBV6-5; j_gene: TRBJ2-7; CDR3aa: ASSYTGPTGEQY
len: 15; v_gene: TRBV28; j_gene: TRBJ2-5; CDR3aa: ASSLRRSAGGQETQY
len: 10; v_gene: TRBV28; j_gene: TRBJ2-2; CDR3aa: AITGSTGELF
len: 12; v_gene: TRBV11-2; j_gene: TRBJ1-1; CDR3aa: ASSLRLTGGSAF
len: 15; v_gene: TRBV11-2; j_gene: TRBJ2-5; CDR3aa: ASSPGQGLAAQETQY
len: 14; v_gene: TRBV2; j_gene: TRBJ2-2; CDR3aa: ASSEAHPGITGELF
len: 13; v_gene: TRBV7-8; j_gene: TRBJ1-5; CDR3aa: ASSRRTRGGQPQH
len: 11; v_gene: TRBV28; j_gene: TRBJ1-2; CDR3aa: ASRDRVIYGYT
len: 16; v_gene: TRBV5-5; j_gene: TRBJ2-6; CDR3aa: ASSRDAGGRSGANVLT
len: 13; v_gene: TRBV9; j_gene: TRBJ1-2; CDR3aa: ASRENQGPNYGYT
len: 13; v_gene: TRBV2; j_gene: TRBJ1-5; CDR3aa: ASVTGGGGNQPQH
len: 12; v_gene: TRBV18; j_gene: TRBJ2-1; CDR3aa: ASRIRQGFDEQF
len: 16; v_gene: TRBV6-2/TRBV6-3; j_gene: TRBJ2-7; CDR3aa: ASSSDGQGNPFSYEQY
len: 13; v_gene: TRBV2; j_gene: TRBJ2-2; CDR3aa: ASSPGQGTTGELF